The clone carrying this T cell receptor beta chain was seen a single time. The data are from a study of PD-L1 blockade in urothelial cancer. Profiled with immunoSEQ multiplex PCR; TCRdb holds only in-frame clones, not every one. The table records about 30,000 clones, roughly 76% of them present only once. V shed 0 bases and J shed 6 bases, with 14 bases lying between them. CDR1 and CDR2 (germline): LNHDA, SQIVND (reference sequence). CDR3 size: 15 residues. This clonotype was sampled from a man between 45 and 60 years old with urothelial cancer. The sample in question was PBMCs, obtained around atezolizumab (anti-PD-L1) treatment. The chain uses TRBV19 and TRBJ1-2; D possibly corresponds to TRBD1 (5 bases). The CDR3 region has the DNA TGTGCCAGTAGTATAGATCTCGGCAGGGCCGATGGCTACACCTTC. Protein sequence: CASSIDLGRADGYTF.